This T cell receptor beta chain stems from a study of T cell responses to AZD1222 COVID-19 vaccine. Generated by immunoSEQ multiplex PCR, the TCRdb table keeps only in-frame clones and is missing some. The data hold around 140,000 clones, with about 91% observed a single time. Germline-derived CDR1 and CDR2 are MNHNY and SVGAGI (reference sequence). The CDR3 extends over 12 amino acids. Trimming removed 7 bases from V and 6 bases from J, with 7 bases in between. The receptor's source is an adult in good health. The sequenced sample was peripheral blood, obtained on day 0 of AZD1222 vaccination. The V gene is TRBV6-6, the J gene TRBJ1-6, with D unclear. The CDR3 coding sequence is TGTGCCAGCAACCATCTTAATTCACCCCTCCACTTT. Amino acid sequence: CASNHLNSPLHF.